This entry describes one T cell receptor beta chain. The data were taken from a study of shared T cell receptors in the human thymus. The table came from immunoSEQ multiplex PCR; TCRdb's copy has only in-frame clones and leaves some out. The table lists 700,000 to 750,000 clones, approximately 85% of them singletons. Trimming pared 3 bases from V and 6 bases from J, leaving 17 bases between. The CDR3 has 15 residues. From germline, CDR1 is PRHDT and CDR2 FYEKMQ (reference sequence). This sample also belongs to another study, concerning human thymus T cells.

The material sequenced was thymocytes. The chain combines TRBV13 with TRBJ1-1; weak D call: TRBD1 (5 bases). The clonotype was recovered from a girl less than two years old with a congenital heart defect. The CDR3 loop is CASSFALLQGSEAFF. The CDR3 DNA is TGTGCCAGCAGCTTCGCCTTACTCCAGGGCTCTGAAGCTTTCTTT.